This note documents a single T cell receptor (beta chain) sequence. This sample is part of a study of T cell clonotyping in hematopoietic cell transplantation. Described time point: recipient sample about 28 days before transplant, after cytoreduction. Libraries were prepared by immunoSEQ multiplex PCR; TCRdb keeps only in-frame clonotypes and omits some of them. The sample records about 9,600 clones, approximately 79% being singletons. The source material was peripheral blood mononuclear cells, sampled before stem cell transplant. This receptor was obtained from a man between 60 and 75 years old with acute myeloid leukemia. Some clones in this sample may be carry-over from other donors' samples.

Here the CDR3 DNA reads TGTGCCAGCAGCGGAAGTACCTCTGGAAACACCATATATTTT. This sequence encodes CASSGSTSGNTIYF. The J gene is TRBJ1-3, the V gene TRBV9; unclear D gene. CDR1 is SGDLS, CDR2 YYNGEE, per germline. The CDR3 has 14 residues. Trimming took 3 bases from V and 0 from J, leaving 7 bases between them.